The 3 T cell receptor beta chains below were found in one sample sequenced in a study of control samples from healthy donors and cancer patients. Libraries were prepared by immunoSEQ multiplex PCR; TCRdb keeps only in-frame clonotypes and omits some of them. The repertoire includes about 79,000 clones, approximately 94% of them detected once, and roughly 1.3% sits in the top ten. The sample comprised PBMCs. Receptors were obtained from a woman aged 40-49 years with lung cancer.

The genes are TRBV18 and TRBJ2-7; a possible D gene is TRBD1 (6 bases). The germline V and J ends were trimmed by 3 bases and 4 bases, with 13 bases remaining between them. This CDR3 is built from 14 residues. Germline V lookup: CDR1 KGHSH, CDR2 LQKENI. The CDR3, as DNA: TGTGCCAGCTCACCCTCACAGGGATCGTACGAGCAGTACTTC. This encodes CASSPSQGSYEQYF.

The chain links TRBV5-1 to TRBJ2-7, with D possibly being TRBD1 or TRBD2 (6 bases each). CDR3 size: 14 residues. CDR1 is SGHRS, CDR2 YFSETQ, per germline. V was shortened by 2 bases and J by 0 bases, with 9 bases between the two germline ends. The chain's CDR3 is CASSFGGGSYEQYF. For the CDR3, the DNA is TGCGCCAGCAGCTTCGGAGGGGGCTCCTACGAGCAGTACTTC. Together with reference TRBV5-1 and TRBJ2-7, the CDR3 gives the full variable domain: KAGVTQTPRYLIKTRGQQVTLSCSPISGHRSVSWYQQTPGQGLQFLFEYFSETQRNKGNFPGRFSGRQFSNSRSEMNVSTLELGDSALYLCASSFGGGSYEQYFGPGTRLTVT.

This chain joins TRBV14 and TRBJ2-7; D perhaps matches TRBD1 (5 bases). Germline V lookup: CDR1 SGHDN, CDR2 FVKESK. Trimming stripped 4 bases from V and 7 bases from J, with 14 bases between. This CDR3 contains 13 residues. The DNA for the CDR3 is TGTGCCAGCAGCCCTCGACAGTGGGGTGAGCAGTACTTC. Translated: CASSPRQWGEQYF.